This T cell receptor (beta chain) originates from a study of T cells in Graves' hyperthyroidism and ophthalmopathy. As for the study in general: Any treatment followed the collection of peripheral blood at initial diagnosis.

This CDR3 comprises 13 residues. Trimming pared 3 bases from V and 8 bases from J, leaving 10 bases between. Many counts were recorded for this clonotype. The antigen is undetermined. RNA transcripts provided the source from which TCR beta CDR3 regions were amplified. In the first-round RT-PCR of the TCR CDR3, the HTBI primer set was used. TCRdb redid the calling of the multiplex PCR reads with MiXCR, one entry per CDR3 protein. The table lists fewer than 550,000 distinct CDR3 sequences, 15% to 19% of them singletons, with 11% to 15% in the top ten. Diagnoses were made from clinical symptoms, serum measures (thyroxine and TRAb), thyroid ultrasound and orbital computed tomography. PBMCs came from over 8.5 ml fresh peripheral blood. Study-wide findings and caveats: Ophthalmopathy and stable hyperthyroidism were told apart by a 13 V-J model.

The receptor comes from a woman aged 18 to 35 with Graves' hyperthyroidism. The sample consisted of blood. The chain uses TRBV12-3 or TRBV12-4 and TRBJ1-4, with D unclear. In DNA, the CDR3 is TGTGCCAGCAGTTTTGGAGGTCGGGAAAAACTGTTTTTT. Its translation: CASSFGGREKLFF.